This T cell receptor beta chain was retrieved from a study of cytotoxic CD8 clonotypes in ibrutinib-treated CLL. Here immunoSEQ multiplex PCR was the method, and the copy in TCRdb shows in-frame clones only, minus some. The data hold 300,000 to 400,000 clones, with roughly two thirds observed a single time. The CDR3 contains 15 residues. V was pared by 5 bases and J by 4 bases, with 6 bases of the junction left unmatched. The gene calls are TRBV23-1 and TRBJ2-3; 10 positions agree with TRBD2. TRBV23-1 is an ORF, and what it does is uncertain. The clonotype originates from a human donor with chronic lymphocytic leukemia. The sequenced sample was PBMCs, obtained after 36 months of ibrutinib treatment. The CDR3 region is CASSKTSGKADTQYF. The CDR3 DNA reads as TGCGCCAGCAGTAAAACTAGCGGGAAAGCAGATACGCAGTATTTT.